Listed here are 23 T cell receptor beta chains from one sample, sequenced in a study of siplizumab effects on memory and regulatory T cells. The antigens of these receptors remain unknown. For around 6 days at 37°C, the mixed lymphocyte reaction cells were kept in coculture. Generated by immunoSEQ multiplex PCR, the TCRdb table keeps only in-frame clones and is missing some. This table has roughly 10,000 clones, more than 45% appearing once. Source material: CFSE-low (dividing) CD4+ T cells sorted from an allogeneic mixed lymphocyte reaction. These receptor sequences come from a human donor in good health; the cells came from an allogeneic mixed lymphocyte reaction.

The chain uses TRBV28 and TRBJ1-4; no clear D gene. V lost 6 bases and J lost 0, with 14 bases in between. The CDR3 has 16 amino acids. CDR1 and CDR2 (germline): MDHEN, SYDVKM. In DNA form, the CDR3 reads TGTGCCAGCAGCCCCTCAGGTTCTGCAACTAATGAAAAACTGTTTTTT. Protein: CASSPSGSATNEKLFF.

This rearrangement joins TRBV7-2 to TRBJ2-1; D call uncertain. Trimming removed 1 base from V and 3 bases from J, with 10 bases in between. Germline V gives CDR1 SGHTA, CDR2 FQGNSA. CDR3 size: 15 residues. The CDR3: CASSLDGFGYNEQFF. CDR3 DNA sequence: TGTGCCAGCAGCTTAGACGGGTTCGGCTACAATGAGCAGTTCTTC. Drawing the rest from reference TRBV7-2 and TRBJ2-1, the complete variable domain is GAGVSQSPSNKVTEKGKDVELRCDPISGHTALYWYRQSLGQGLEFLIYFQGNSAPDKSGLPSDRFSAERTGGSVSTLTIQRTQQEDSAVYLCASSLDGFGYNEQFFGPGTRLTVL.

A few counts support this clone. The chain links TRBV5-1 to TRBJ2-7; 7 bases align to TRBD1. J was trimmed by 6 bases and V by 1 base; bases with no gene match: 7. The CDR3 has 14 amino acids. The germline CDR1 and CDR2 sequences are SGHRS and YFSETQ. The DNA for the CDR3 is TGCGCCAGCAGCTTGAGACAGGGCCCGAGCGAGCAGTACTTC. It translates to CASSLRQGPSEQYF.

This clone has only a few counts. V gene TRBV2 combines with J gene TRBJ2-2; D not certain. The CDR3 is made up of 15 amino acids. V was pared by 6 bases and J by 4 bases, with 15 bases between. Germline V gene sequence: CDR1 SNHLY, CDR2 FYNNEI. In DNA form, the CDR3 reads TGTGCCAGCAGCGAGGACCTCTTCAGCACCGGGGAGCTGTTTTTT. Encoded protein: CASSEDLFSTGELFF.

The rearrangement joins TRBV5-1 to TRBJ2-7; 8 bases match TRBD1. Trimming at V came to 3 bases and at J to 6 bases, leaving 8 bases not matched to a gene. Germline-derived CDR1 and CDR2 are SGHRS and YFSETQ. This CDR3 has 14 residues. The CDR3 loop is CASSYGQGSSEQYF. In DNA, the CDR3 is TGCGCCAGCAGCTACGGACAGGGTTCAAGCGAGCAGTACTTC.

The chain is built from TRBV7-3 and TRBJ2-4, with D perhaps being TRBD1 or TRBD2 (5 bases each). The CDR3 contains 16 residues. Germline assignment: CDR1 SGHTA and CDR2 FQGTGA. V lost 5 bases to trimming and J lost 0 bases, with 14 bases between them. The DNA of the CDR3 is TGTGCCAGCAGCCCTACCGGGGCGCTAGCCAAAAACATTCAGTACTTC. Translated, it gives CASSPTGALAKNIQYF.

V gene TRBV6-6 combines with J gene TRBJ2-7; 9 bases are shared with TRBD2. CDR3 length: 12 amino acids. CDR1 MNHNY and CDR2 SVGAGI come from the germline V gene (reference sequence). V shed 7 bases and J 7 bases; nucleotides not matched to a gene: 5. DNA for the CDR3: TGTGCCAGCACGGGGCTAGCGGGAGAGCAGTACTTC. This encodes CASTGLAGEQYF.

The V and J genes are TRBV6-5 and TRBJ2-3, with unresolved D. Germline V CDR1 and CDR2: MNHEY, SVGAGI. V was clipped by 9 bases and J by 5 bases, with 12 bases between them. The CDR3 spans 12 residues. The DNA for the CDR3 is TGTGCCAGTCAAACCGGACGAGATACGCAGTATTTT. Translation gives CASQTGRDTQYF.

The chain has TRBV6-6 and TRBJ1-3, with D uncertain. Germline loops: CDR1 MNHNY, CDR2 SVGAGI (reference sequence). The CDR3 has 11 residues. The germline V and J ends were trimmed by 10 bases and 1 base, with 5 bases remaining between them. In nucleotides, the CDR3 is TGTGCCACCGGATCTGGAAACACCATATATTTT. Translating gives CATGSGNTIYF.

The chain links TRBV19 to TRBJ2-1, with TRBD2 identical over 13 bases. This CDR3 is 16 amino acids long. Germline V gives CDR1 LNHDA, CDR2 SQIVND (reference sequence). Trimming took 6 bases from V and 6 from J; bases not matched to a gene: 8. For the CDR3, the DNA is TGTGCCAGTAGAACTAGCGGGAGGGCCGGAACCAATGAGCAGTTCTTC. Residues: CASRTSGRAGTNEQFF.

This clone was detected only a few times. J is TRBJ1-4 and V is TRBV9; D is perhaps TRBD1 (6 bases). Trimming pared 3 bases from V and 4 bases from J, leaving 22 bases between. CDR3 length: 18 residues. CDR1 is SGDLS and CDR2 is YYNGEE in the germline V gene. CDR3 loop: CASSARTTDRTLNEKLFF. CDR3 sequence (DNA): TGTGCCAGCAGCGCAAGAACCACCGACAGGACCCTTAATGAAAAACTGTTTTTT.

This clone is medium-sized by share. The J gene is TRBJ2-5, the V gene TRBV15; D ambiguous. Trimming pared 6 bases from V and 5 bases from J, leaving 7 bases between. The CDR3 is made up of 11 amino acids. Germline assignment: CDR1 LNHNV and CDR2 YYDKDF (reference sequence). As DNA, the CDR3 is TGTGCCACCAGTTCGAGGGAGACCCAGTACTTC. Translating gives CATSSRETQYF.

CDR3 protein: CASSLGGRGQETQYF. CDR3 nucleotide sequence: TGTGCCAGCAGCTTAGGCGGGAGGGGACAAGAGACCCAGTACTTC. The chain joins TRBV7-3 to TRBJ2-5; 9 nucleotides line up with TRBD2. CDR3 size: 15 residues. J lost 2 bases, V lost 2 bases, and 3 bases had no gene match. The germline CDR1 and CDR2 sequences are SGHTA and FQGTGA.

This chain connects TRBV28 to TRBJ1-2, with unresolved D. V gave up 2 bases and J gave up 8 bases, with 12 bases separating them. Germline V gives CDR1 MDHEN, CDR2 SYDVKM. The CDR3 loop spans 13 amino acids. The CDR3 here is CASSLKQSGGYTF. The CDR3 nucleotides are TGTGCCAGCAGTTTAAAACAGTCCGGGGGCTACACCTTC.

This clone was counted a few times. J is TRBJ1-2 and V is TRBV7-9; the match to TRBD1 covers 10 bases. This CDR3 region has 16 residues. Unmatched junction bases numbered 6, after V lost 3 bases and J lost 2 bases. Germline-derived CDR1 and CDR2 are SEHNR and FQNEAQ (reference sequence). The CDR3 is CASSFLGQGMNYGYTF. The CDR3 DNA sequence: TGTGCCAGCAGCTTTTTGGGACAGGGGATGAACTATGGCTACACCTTC.

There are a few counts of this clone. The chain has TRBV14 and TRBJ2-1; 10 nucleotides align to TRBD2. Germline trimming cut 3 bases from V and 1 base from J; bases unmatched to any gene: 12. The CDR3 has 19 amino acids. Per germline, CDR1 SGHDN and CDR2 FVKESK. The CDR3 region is CASSQVTKATSGSYNEQFF. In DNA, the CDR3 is TGTGCCAGCAGCCAGGTGACGAAGGCGACTAGCGGGTCCTACAATGAGCAGTTCTTC.

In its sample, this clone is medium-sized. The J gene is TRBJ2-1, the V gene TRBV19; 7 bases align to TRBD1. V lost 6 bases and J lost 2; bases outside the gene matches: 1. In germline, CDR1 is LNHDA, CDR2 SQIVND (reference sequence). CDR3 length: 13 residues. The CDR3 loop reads CASRTGPYNEQFF. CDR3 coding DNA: TGTGCCAGTAGGACAGGGCCCTACAATGAGCAGTTCTTC. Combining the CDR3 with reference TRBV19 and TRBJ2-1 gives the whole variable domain DGGITQSPKYLFRKEGQNVTLSCEQNLNHDAMYWYRQDPGQGLRLIYYSQIVNDFQKGDIAEGYSVSREKKESFPLTVTSAQKNPTAFYLCASRTGPYNEQFFGPGTRLTVL.

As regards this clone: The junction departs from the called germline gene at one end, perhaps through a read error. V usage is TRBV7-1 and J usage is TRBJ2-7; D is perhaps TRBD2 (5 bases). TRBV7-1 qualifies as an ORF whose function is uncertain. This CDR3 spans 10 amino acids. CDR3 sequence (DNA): TGTGCCAGCAGCTTAGGGTTTGAGCGGTTC. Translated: CASSLGFERF.

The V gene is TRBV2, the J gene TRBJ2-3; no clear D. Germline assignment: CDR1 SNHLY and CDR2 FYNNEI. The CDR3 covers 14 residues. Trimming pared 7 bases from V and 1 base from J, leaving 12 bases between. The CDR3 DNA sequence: TGTGCCAGCAAACCGGTCCTACGCACAGATACGCAGTATTTT. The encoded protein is CASKPVLRTDTQYF.

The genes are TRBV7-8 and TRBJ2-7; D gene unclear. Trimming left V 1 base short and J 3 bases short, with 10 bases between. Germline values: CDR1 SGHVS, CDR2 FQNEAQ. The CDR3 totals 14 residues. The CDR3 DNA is TGTGCCAGCAGCTTAGGTCTTGGCCTCTACGAGCAGTACTTC. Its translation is CASSLGLGLYEQYF.

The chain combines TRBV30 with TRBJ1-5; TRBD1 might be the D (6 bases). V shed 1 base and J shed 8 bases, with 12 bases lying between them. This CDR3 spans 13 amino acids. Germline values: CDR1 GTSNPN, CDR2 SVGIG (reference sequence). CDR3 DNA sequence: TGTGCCTGGAGTGCACAGGGCCAAGAGCCCCAGCATTTT. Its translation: CAWSAQGQEPQHF.

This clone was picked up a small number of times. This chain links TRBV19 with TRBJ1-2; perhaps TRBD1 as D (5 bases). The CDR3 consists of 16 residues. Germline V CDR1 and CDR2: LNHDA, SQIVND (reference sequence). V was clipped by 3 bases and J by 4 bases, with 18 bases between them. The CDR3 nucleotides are TGTGCCAGTAGTATTTCAAGCAGGGAACTTGGCTATGGCTACACCTTC. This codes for CASSISSRELGYGYTF.

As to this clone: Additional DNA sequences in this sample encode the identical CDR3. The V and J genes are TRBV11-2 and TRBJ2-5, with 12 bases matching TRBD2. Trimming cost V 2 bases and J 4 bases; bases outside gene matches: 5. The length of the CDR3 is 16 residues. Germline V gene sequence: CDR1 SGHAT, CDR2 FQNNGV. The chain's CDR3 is CASSLPLAGGLETQYF. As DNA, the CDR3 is TGTGCCAGCAGCTTACCGCTAGCGGGAGGGCTAGAGACCCAGTACTTC. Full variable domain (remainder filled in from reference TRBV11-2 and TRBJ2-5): EAGVAQSPRYKIIEKRQSVAFWCNPISGHATLYWYQQILGQGPKLLIQFQNNGVVDDSQLPKDRFSAERLKGVDSTLKIQPAKLEDSAVYLCASSLPLAGGLETQYFGPGTRLLVL.